This TCR beta chain was captured by sequencing in a study of blood T cell repertoires in COVID-19. Study in general: Samples taken during acute and convalescent COVID-19 were collected in the United States, Italy and Spain. In each case, the material was cDNA or gDNA derived from T cells, B-cell-depleted T cells, or PBMCs.

Trimming left V 6 bases short and J 4 bases short, with 10 bases between. CDR3 length equals 13 residues. Germline values: CDR1 MNHNY, CDR2 SVGAGI (reference sequence). Original handling: Cell counts per sample came from amplifying reference gene primers. The data were produced by immunoSEQ multiplex PCR, yet TCRdb's version contains in-frame clones alone and is incomplete. The DNA was the basis for D and trimming; V, J and clone size are from that table. The data show tens of thousands of clones, around nine tenths seen once. Specimen: peripheral blood. This TCR was sampled from a man in his 60s with active COVID-19. The genes are TRBV6-6 and TRBJ1-5; possible D gene TRBD1, 6 bases. The CDR3 here is CASRLGQNQPQHF. As DNA, the CDR3 is TGTGCCAGCAGGCTAGGACAGAATCAGCCCCAGCATTTT.